This note documents a single T cell receptor beta chain sequence. From the RT-PCR reads, TCRdb called clonotypes with MiXCR, one entry per CDR3 protein. The sample yields fewer than 750,000 distinct CDR3 sequences, approximately 14% seen once. This entry is derived from a study of response to subunit inactivated influenza vaccine. V trimming: 1 base; J trimming: 7 bases; junction bases outside the gene matches: 4. There are 14 residues in the CDR3. Germline V CDR1 and CDR2: LNHNV, YYDKDF (reference sequence). This receptor was identified in a man aged 50-60 years who received an inactivated influenza vaccine. The sequenced sample was PBMCs from blood, obtained 11 to 12 days after vaccination. V gene TRBV15 combines with J gene TRBJ2-3; TRBD1 matches at 8 bases. For the CDR3, the DNA is TGTGCCACCAGCAGAGCTGGGACAGGCTATACGCAGTATTTT. Its protein is CATSRAGTGYTQYF.